This T cell receptor (beta chain) was captured by sequencing in a study of blood T cells in healthy people across ages. Sample-barcoded 5' priming and a J-beta primer mix drove a second PCR of roughly 6 to 12 cycles. TCRdb re-called the 5' RACE reads with MiXCR, one entry per CDR3 protein. This sample has roughly 1,500,000 distinct CDR3 sequences; around 35% occur once, and the top ten carry over 9%. Study outcomes and limitations: Among T cells, TCR beta diversity per million cells dropped roughly linearly as age rose. Greater diversity and more naive CD4+ cells were seen in long-lived donors than in aged donors.

The CDR3 spans 14 residues. The germline gives CDR1 DFQATT, CDR2 SNEGSKA (reference sequence). V was clipped by 6 bases and J by 0 bases, with 14 bases between them. As concerns this clonotype: Its antigen is undetermined.

Material for sequencing was blood. This chain links TRBV20-1 with TRBJ1-2; maybe TRBD1 (6 bases). This clonotype originated in a woman aged 25 to 39 in good health. CDR3: CSAGGPGANYGYTF. In nucleotides, the CDR3 is TGCAGTGCGGGGGGCCCCGGAGCTAACTATGGCTACACCTTC.